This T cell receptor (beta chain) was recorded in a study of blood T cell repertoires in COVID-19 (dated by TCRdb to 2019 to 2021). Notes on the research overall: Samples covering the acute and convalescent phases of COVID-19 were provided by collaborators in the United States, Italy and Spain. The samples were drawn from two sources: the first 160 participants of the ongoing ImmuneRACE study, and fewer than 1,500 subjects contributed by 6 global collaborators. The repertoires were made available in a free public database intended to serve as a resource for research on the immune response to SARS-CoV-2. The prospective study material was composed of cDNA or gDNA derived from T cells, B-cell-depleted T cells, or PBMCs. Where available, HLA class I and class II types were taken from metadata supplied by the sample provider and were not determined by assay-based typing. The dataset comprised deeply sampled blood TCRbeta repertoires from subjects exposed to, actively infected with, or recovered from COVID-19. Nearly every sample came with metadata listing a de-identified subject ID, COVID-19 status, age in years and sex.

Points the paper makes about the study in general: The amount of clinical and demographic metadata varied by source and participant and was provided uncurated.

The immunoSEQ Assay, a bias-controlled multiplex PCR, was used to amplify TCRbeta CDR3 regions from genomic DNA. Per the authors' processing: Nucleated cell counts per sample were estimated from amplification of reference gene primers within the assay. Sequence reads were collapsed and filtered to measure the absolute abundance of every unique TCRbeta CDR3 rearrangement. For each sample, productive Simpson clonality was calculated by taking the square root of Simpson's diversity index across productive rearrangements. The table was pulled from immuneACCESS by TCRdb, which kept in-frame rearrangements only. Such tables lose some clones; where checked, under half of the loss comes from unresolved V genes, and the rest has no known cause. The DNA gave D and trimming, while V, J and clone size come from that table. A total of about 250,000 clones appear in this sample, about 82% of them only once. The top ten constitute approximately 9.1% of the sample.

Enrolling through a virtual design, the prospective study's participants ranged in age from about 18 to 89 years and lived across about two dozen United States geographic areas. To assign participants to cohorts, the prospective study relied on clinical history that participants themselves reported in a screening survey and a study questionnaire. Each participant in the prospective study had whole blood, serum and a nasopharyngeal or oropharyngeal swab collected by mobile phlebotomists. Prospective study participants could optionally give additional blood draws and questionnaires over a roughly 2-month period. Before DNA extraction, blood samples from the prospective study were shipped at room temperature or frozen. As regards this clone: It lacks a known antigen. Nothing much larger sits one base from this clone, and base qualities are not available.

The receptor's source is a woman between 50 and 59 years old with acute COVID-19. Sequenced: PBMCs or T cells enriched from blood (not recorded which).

The CDR3 here reads CASSLQGGISNQPQHF. The DNA sequence is as follows: TGTGCCAGCAGCTTGCAGGGGGGCATTAGCAATCAGCCCCAGCATTTT. The sequence links TRBV5-6 to TRBJ1-5; TRBD1 matches 7 bases in the middle. From cysteine to phenylalanine, the CDR3 is 16 amino acids long. Of the read, only the CDR3 DNA is kept; its 48 bases are in frame from base 1. Trimming accounts for 1 base at V and 0 bases at J, while the number of junction bases matched to no gene is 4. CDR1 is given as SGHDT and CDR2 as YYEEEE, both from the germline V gene. Reference TRBV5-6 and TRBJ1-5 genes cover what lies past the CDR3, so the full variable domain is DAGVTQSPTHLIKTRGQQVTLRCSPKSGHDTVSWYQQALGQGPQFIFQYYEEEERQRGNFPDRFSGHQFPNYSSELNVNALLLGDSALYLCASSLQGGISNQPQHFGDGTRLSIL.